These 12 T cell receptor beta chains were sequenced from one sample in a study of blood T cell dynamics during melanoma immunotherapy. Time point specified: pre-treatment baseline. Sequencing was performed with immunoSEQ multiplex PCR; in TCRdb, only in-frame clones are kept and a portion is missing. The sample yields about 9,600 clones, about 88% seen once. The sample in question was blood, obtained from a patient treated with checkpoint blockade. Receptors were obtained from a human donor with melanoma.

The genes are TRBV6-1 and TRBJ2-1; D gene unclear. The CDR3 sequence is 12 residues long. Germline CDR1 and CDR2: MNHNS and SASEGT. The V end lost 6 bases, the J end lost 6 bases, and 9 bases lay between the germline ends. In DNA, the CDR3 is TGTGCCAGCAGCGTCTCAATCAATGAGCAGTTCTTC. It specifies CASSVSINEQFF.

The chain is built from TRBV28 and TRBJ2-2; 7 positions agree with TRBD1. Trimming cost V 5 bases and J 5 bases; bases outside gene matches: 8. Germline V gene data show CDR1 as MDHEN and CDR2 as SYDVKM. CDR3 size: 15 residues. The CDR3 bases are TGTGCCAGCAGTGCCGACAGGGTGAGGACCGGGGAGCTGTTTTTT. Amino acids: CASSADRVRTGELFF.

The V call is TRBV4-1, the J call TRBJ2-3, with D possibly being TRBD2 (5 bases). Germline CDR1 is MGHRA and CDR2 is YSYEKL. The CDR3 is 14 amino acids. V was clipped by 3 bases and J by 2 bases, with 9 bases between them. CDR3 nucleotides: TGCGCCAGCAGCCAGAAACTAGACACAGATACGCAGTATTTT. Encoded protein: CASSQKLDTDTQYF.

The V call is TRBV23-1, the J call TRBJ2-2; D is ambiguous. TRBV23-1 is noted as an ORF with a role that remains uncertain. V was clipped by 2 bases and J by 5 bases, with 15 bases between them. The CDR3 is made up of 16 amino acids. The CDR3 reads CASSQETRRKTGELFF. The DNA of the CDR3 is TGCGCCAGCAGTCAAGAAACCCGACGCAAGACCGGGGAGCTGTTTTTT.

The chain has TRBV6-1 and TRBJ1-1, with 8 bases fitting TRBD1. Germline V gives CDR1 MNHNS, CDR2 SASEGT. CDR3 length: 14 amino acids. With V trimmed by 7 bases and J by 1 base, 5 bases remained unmatched. CDR3: CASKDDRGNTEAFF. CDR3 DNA: TGTGCCAGCAAGGACGACAGGGGGAACACTGAAGCTTTCTTT.

CDR3 sequence reads: CASSFSGVIEQFF. The CDR3 DNA is TGTGCCAGCAGTTTCTCGGGAGTGATCGAGCAGTTCTTC. The J gene is TRBJ2-1, the V gene TRBV28, with TRBD2 as a possible D gene (6 bases). V lost 3 bases and J lost 10, with 13 bases in between. The germline CDR1 and CDR2 sequences are MDHEN and SYDVKM. The CDR3 runs to 13 residues.

V gene TRBV14 combines with J gene TRBJ2-1, with 9 bases identical to TRBD2. The CDR3 has 15 residues. V lost 3 bases to trimming and J lost 3 bases; unmatched junction nucleotides: 3. The germline V gene encodes CDR1 SGHDN and CDR2 FVKESK. Here the CDR3 reads CASSHGREGYNEQFF. CDR3 coding DNA: TGTGCCAGCAGCCATGGGCGGGAGGGCTACAATGAGCAGTTCTTC.

V usage is TRBV25-1 and J usage is TRBJ2-2; D gene ambiguous. CDR1 is MGHDK, CDR2 SYGVNS, per germline. The CDR3 is made up of 16 amino acids. V dropped 4 bases and J dropped 2 bases, with 14 bases sitting between them. The CDR3 is CASSAGNPLNTGELFF. The CDR3 region has the DNA TGTGCCAGCAGTGCTGGGAATCCATTAAACACCGGGGAGCTGTTTTTT.

The chain recombines TRBV19 with TRBJ1-5; no reliable D call. The germline CDR1 and CDR2 sequences are LNHDA and SQIVND (reference sequence). V was clipped by 5 bases and J by 6 bases, with 17 bases between them. The CDR3 sequence is 15 residues long. The CDR3 nucleotides are TGTGCCAGTAGTGCTAGGGTTCTCCGTCGTCAGCCCCAGCATTTT. Residues: CASSARVLRRQPQHF.

The J gene is TRBJ2-1, the V gene TRBV4-2, with 9 bases identical to TRBD1. With V trimmed by 4 bases and J by 8 bases, 9 bases remained unmatched. This CDR3 has 15 residues. The germline V gene encodes CDR1 LGHNA and CDR2 YNFKEQ. The CDR3 sequence: CASSRDQQGADEQFF. The CDR3 DNA follows: TGTGCCAGCAGCCGAGATCAACAGGGGGCGGATGAGCAGTTCTTC.

J is TRBJ2-7 and V is TRBV28, with TRBD1 matching over 10 bases. This CDR3 comprises 16 residues. Per the germline V gene, CDR1 is MDHEN and CDR2 is SYDVKM. The ends lost 7 bases at V and 0 bases at J; junction bases unmatched: 9. CDR3 nucleotide sequence: TGTGCCAGCATCACCGCAGGGACAGGGGACTCCTACGAGCAGTACTTC. Encoded protein: CASITAGTGDSYEQYF. Filled out from reference TRBV28 and TRBJ2-7, the complete variable domain reads DVKVTQSSRYLVKRTGEKVFLECVQDMDHENMFWYRQDPGLGLRLIYFSYDVKMKEKGDIPEGYSVSREKKERFSLILESASTNQTSMYLCASITAGTGDSYEQYFGPGTRLTVT.

The chain combines TRBV7-9 with TRBJ1-1; D perhaps matches TRBD1 (5 bases). Germline V gives CDR1 SEHNR, CDR2 FQNEAQ (reference sequence). With 4 bases removed from V and 10 bases from J, the gap between germline ends came to 13 bases. The CDR3 runs to 12 residues. The CDR3 DNA reads TGTGCCAGCAGCTCCACCGGCGGGACAGCTTTCTTT. Translating gives CASSSTGGTAFF.